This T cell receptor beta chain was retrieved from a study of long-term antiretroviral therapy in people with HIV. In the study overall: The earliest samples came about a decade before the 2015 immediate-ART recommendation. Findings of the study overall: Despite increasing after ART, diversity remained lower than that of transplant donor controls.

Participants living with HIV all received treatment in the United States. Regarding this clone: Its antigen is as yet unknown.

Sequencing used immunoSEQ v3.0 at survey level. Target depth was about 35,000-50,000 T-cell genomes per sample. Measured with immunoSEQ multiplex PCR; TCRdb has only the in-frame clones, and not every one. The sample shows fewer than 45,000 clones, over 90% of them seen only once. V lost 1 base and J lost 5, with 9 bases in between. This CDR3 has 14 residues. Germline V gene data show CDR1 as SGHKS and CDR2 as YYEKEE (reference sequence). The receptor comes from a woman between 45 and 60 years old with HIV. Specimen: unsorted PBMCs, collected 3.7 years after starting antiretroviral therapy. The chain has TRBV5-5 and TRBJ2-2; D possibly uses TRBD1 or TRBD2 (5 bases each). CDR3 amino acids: CASSLYGGTGELFF. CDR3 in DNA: TGTGCCAGCAGCTTGTATGGGGGTACCGGGGAGCTGTTTTTT.